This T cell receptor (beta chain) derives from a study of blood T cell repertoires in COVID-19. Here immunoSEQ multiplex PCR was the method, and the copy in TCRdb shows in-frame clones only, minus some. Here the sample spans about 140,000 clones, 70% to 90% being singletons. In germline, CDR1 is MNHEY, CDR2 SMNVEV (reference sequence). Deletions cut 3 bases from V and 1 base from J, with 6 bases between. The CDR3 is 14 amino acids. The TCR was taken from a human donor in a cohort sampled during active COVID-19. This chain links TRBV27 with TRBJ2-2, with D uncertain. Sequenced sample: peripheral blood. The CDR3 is CASSFERNTGELFF. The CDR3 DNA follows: TGTGCCAGCAGTTTCGAGCGGAACACCGGGGAGCTGTTTTTT.